This TCR beta chain was recovered during a study of graft-versus-host responses after intestinal transplantation. About the study: Among the recipients, all got anti-thymocyte globulin induction and then tacrolimus and steroids for roughly three years. Whole-study results and caveats: GvH clone levels peaked in circulation, and this peak was associated with early post-transplant HvG declines. Some GvH clones appeared in ileal mucosa or blood before recipient bone marrow.

This CDR3 region has 16 residues. The germline CDR1 and CDR2 sequences are LGHNA and YNFKEQ. V lost 0 bases to trimming and J lost 4 bases; unmatched junction nucleotides: 7. As to this clone: The antigen is unknown.

Measured with immunoSEQ multiplex PCR; TCRdb has only the in-frame clones, and not every one. In the table there are around 93,000 clones, 75% to 95% of which are singletons. Source: unstimulated CD8+ T cells sorted from spleen or lymph node cells, taken before intestinal transplant. This sequence was found in a human donor who received an intestinal transplant. The V call is TRBV4-2, the J call TRBJ2-7, with 9 bases identical to TRBD1. CDR3 amino acids: CASSQDLTGGGYEQYF. The CDR3 nucleotides are TGTGCCAGCAGCCAAGATCTTACAGGGGGCGGGTACGAGCAGTACTTC.